This T cell receptor (beta chain) was observed in a study of shared clonotypes between healthy human individuals. Study-wide background: Those who served as donors were a couple of women and a few men between the ages of 18 and 49. A donor's plate count was three for CD4 naive and three for CD4 memory; CD8 naive had two and CD8 memory one. Findings of the study overall: Incompleteness in sorted-subset sequencing, despite large depth, was shown by rarefaction.

Assay runs were performed at deep level. Clones were sequenced by immunoSEQ multiplex PCR, and TCRdb holds only the in-frame ones, with some missing. The repertoire has about 2.1 million clones, just over 90% of them found once; the top ten carry around 1.7%. CDR1 and CDR2 from the germline V gene are SGHTA and FQGTGA. This CDR3 has 15 residues. The V end was cut by 6 bases, the J end by 1 base, with 15 bases between. CD45RO-negative, CCR7-selected cells formed the naive CD8 fraction, which excluded terminally differentiated effector memory CD45RA+ cells. As concerns this clone: The antigen is not known.

The origin of this receptor is a man younger than 30 in good health. Some clones in this sample may be carry-over from other donors' samples. The source material was naive CD8+ T cells from PBMCs. This rearrangement joins TRBV7-3 to TRBJ1-2, with D maybe TRBD1 (6 bases). The CDR3 sequence: CASRPRDTDNYGYTF. DNA for the CDR3: TGTGCCAGCAGGCCCCGGGACACCGATAACTATGGCTACACCTTC.